A single sample gave rise to the 22 T cell receptor beta chains below, sequenced in a study of identical twins. TCRdb independently ran MiXCR on the 5' RACE reads; one entry per CDR3 protein. Here the sample spans 500,000 to 600,000 distinct CDR3 sequences, under 25% being singletons. This sample was shared with a second study, whose subject was T cells expressing NK-cell markers.

Material: CD4+ T cells sorted from blood. Every receptor here comes from a woman in her late teens or twenties in good health.

This clonotype was seen ten or more times. The CDR3 nucleotides are TGCGCCAGCAGCTTGGGACTAGCGGACTACAATGAGCAGTTCTTC. It yields the protein CASSLGLADYNEQFF. The chain links TRBV5-1 to TRBJ2-1, with TRBD2 identical over 9 bases. The CDR3 is 15 residues long. Trimming took 0 bases from V and 3 from J; bases not matched to a gene: 1. Germline CDR1 SGHRS, CDR2 YFSETQ.

The genes are TRBV20-1 and TRBJ2-1; D is possibly TRBD1 (6 bases). Germline values: CDR1 DFQATT, CDR2 SNEGSKA (reference sequence). This CDR3 contains 16 residues. V lost 2 bases, J lost 0 bases, and 14 bases lay in between. The CDR3 DNA reads TGCAGTGCTAGATATCGACAGGCGAGCTCCTACAATGAGCAGTTCTTC. Encoded protein: CSARYRQASSYNEQFF.

The V and J genes are TRBV5-1 and TRBJ1-2, with 8 positions matching TRBD1. Per the germline V gene, CDR1 is SGHRS and CDR2 is YFSETQ. The CDR3 has 17 residues. V shed 2 bases, J shed 9 bases, and the junction held 18 bases outside the gene matches. The CDR3 here is CASSLPATGARRGRYTF. In DNA form, the CDR3 reads TGCGCCAGCAGCTTACCGGCGACAGGGGCGCGGCGTGGACGCTACACCTTC.

The chain is built from TRBV5-1 and TRBJ2-3; possible D gene TRBD2, 6 bases. Germline V gene data show CDR1 as SGHRS and CDR2 as YFSETQ. Trimming pared 0 bases from V and 3 bases from J, leaving 11 bases between. The CDR3 consists of 15 residues. The CDR3 sequence: CASSLVGLKTDTQYF. The CDR3 DNA sequence: TGCGCCAGCAGCTTGGTGGGACTGAAGACAGATACGCAGTATTTT.

V and J are TRBV7-2 and TRBJ2-3; 9 nucleotides match TRBD2. V was pared by 5 bases and J by 4 bases, with 10 bases of the junction left unmatched. CDR3 size: 16 residues. From germline, CDR1 is SGHTA and CDR2 FQGNSA. CDR3 DNA: TGTGCCAGCAGCACGCGAGTAGCGGGAGAGGCAGATACGCAGTATTTT. This codes for CASSTRVAGEADTQYF.

The chain has TRBV15 and TRBJ2-2, with D unclear. With 4 bases removed from V and 1 base from J, the gap between germline ends came to 7 bases. CDR1 LNHNV and CDR2 YYDKDF come from the germline V gene (reference sequence). The CDR3 runs 14 residues. CDR3 loop: CATSMSGNTGELFF. The CDR3 DNA sequence: TGTGCCACCAGCATGTCAGGGAACACCGGGGAGCTGTTTTTT.

The chain links TRBV5-1 to TRBJ2-5; tentatively, D is TRBD2 (6 bases). Per the germline V gene, CDR1 is SGHRS and CDR2 is YFSETQ. V dropped 3 bases and J dropped 4 bases, with 7 bases sitting between them. There are 12 residues in the CDR3. The CDR3 here is CASSWDLETQYF. The CDR3 coding sequence is TGCGCCAGCAGCTGGGACTTAGAGACCCAGTACTTC.

On this clonotype: An end of the junction differs from the germline gene, which may be a read error. The V and J genes are TRBV7-7 and TRBJ1-1; D call uncertain. Germline V gives CDR1 SSHAT, CDR2 FNYEAQ (reference sequence). CDR3 length: 13 amino acids. The CDR3 loop reads CASSLTRWAEAFF. Here the CDR3 DNA reads TGTGCTAGCAGCCTTACACGATGGGCTGAAGCTTTCTTT.

J is TRBJ2-3 and V is TRBV5-5; D unresolved. This CDR3 has 16 amino acids. Germline V CDR1 and CDR2: SGHKS, YYEKEE (reference sequence). V was trimmed by 4 bases and J by 0 bases, leaving 15 bases between them. CDR3 in amino acids: CASSVHSRLSTDTQYF. The CDR3 DNA follows: TGTGCCAGCAGCGTTCACTCTAGACTCAGCACAGATACGCAGTATTTT.

This clonotype was seen at least ten times. V gene TRBV5-6 combines with J gene TRBJ2-7; 7 positions agree with TRBD1. This CDR3 is 16 amino acids long. The germline gives CDR1 SGHDT, CDR2 YYEEEE. V shed 2 bases, J shed 6 bases, and the junction held 14 bases outside the gene matches. CDR3 coding DNA: TGTGCCAGCAGCTTCCGTCTGACAGGGAAGGGTACCGAGCAGTACTTC. This sequence encodes CASSFRLTGKGTEQYF.

This clonotype was seen a handful of times. The rearrangement links TRBV27 to TRBJ1-4; TRBD1 is a possible D gene (5 bases). V lost 4 bases to trimming and J lost 3 bases, with 12 bases between them. The germline V gene has CDR1 MNHEY and CDR2 SMNVEV (reference sequence). This CDR3 comprises 15 residues. The CDR3 coding sequence is TGTGCCAGCAGTTCCTTAGGGGTTTCTAATGAAAAACTGTTTTTT. It translates to CASSSLGVSNEKLFF.

The rearrangement links TRBV20-1 to TRBJ1-2, with 7 bases aligning to TRBD1. Germline V CDR1 and CDR2: DFQATT, SNEGSKA (reference sequence). CDR3 size: 12 residues. With 6 bases clipped from V and 3 bases from J, the junction kept 4 bases outside the gene matches. The CDR3 nucleotides are TGCAGTGCCCGACAGGGTCACTATGGCTACACCTTC. It encodes CSARQGHYGYTF.

The V gene is TRBV20-1, the J gene TRBJ1-2; 9 bases match TRBD1. This CDR3 has 14 amino acids. J was trimmed by 6 bases and V by 6 bases; bases with no gene match: 11. Germline CDR1 is DFQATT and CDR2 is SNEGSKA (reference sequence). The DNA of the CDR3 is TGCAGTGCGCCCGGACAGGGGACCTCTAATGGCTACACCTTC. Its protein is CSAPGQGTSNGYTF.

This clonotype was detected a few times. The CDR3 loop is CSAGLARGVGEQFF. In nucleotides, the CDR3 is TGCAGTGCTGGGCTAGCGCGGGGGGTTGGAGAGCAGTTCTTC. The chain uses TRBV20-1 and TRBJ2-1, with TRBD2 matching 8 bases. The CDR3 is made up of 14 amino acids. J lost 10 bases, V lost 5 bases, and 13 bases had no gene match. The germline V gene encodes CDR1 DFQATT and CDR2 SNEGSKA (reference sequence).

This rearrangement joins TRBV5-1 to TRBJ2-7, with TRBD1 as a possible D gene (5 bases). The V end lost 3 bases, the J end lost 6 bases, and 19 bases lay between the germline ends. The germline V gene encodes CDR1 SGHRS and CDR2 YFSETQ. The CDR3 spans 15 residues. The CDR3 reads CASSSGRARVSEQYF. CDR3 coding DNA: TGCGCCAGCAGCTCCGGGCGTGCCAGGGTCAGCGAGCAGTACTTC.

The chain links TRBV6-1 to TRBJ2-7; 9 bases line up with TRBD1. Germline V gene sequence: CDR1 MNHNS, CDR2 SASEGT. V gave up 4 bases and J gave up 1 base; unmatched junction bases: 5. The CDR3 length is 15 residues. The CDR3 nucleotides read TGTGCCAGCAGTGCGACAGGGGGACCTTCCTACGAGCAGTACTTC. Translating gives CASSATGGPSYEQYF.

The J gene is TRBJ1-5, the V gene TRBV20-1; TRBD1 matches at 8 bases. The length of the CDR3 is 13 residues. The J segment lost 7 bases and the V segment lost 5 bases, leaving 7 bases of the junction unmatched. Germline V CDR1 and CDR2: DFQATT, SNEGSKA (reference sequence). For the CDR3, the DNA is TGCAGTGCTCCCGACAGGGGCGGCCAGCCCCAGCATTTT. Amino acid sequence: CSAPDRGGQPQHF.

This clonotype has just a few counts. The chain uses TRBV7-9 and TRBJ1-2; 8 bases agree with TRBD1. Germline loops: CDR1 SEHNR, CDR2 FQNEAQ (reference sequence). With 4 bases clipped from V and 2 bases from J, the junction kept 3 bases outside the gene matches. The CDR3 extends over 14 amino acids. The chain's CDR3 is CASSWRQGNYGYTF. For the CDR3, the DNA is TGTGCCAGCAGCTGGAGACAGGGGAACTATGGCTACACCTTC.

This clonotype was observed a few times. This rearrangement joins TRBV20-1 to TRBJ2-7; D remains unclear. V was clipped by 3 bases and J by 2 bases, with 17 bases between them. The CDR3 sequence is 15 residues long. Germline V lookup: CDR1 DFQATT, CDR2 SNEGSKA (reference sequence). The CDR3 nucleotides read TGCAGTGCTAGGACCCCCGTTTCGACGACCTACGAGCAGTACTTC. This encodes CSARTPVSTTYEQYF.

The sample holds a few counts of this clonotype. The rearrangement uses TRBV12-3 or TRBV12-4 and TRBJ2-7, with a tentative D call TRBD2 (6 bases). Trimming removed 7 bases from V and 5 bases from J, with 24 bases in between. The CDR3 spans 16 residues. The CDR3 reads CASKPPGLPKRHEQYF. The CDR3 nucleotides read TGTGCCAGCAAACCCCCGGGACTCCCTAAGCGCCACGAGCAGTACTTC.

The V gene is TRBV11-3, the J gene TRBJ2-3; 7 bases match TRBD1. Per germline, CDR1 SGHNT and CDR2 YENEEA. V was pared by 6 bases and J by 2 bases, with 8 bases of the junction left unmatched. The CDR3 has 15 amino acids. The CDR3 loop is CASSQAQGNTDTQYF. DNA for the CDR3: TGTGCCAGCAGTCAGGCACAGGGGAACACAGATACGCAGTATTTT. The whole variable domain, remainder taken from reference TRBV11-3 and TRBJ2-3, is EAGVVQSPRYKIIEKKQPVAFWCNPISGHNTLYWYLQNLGQGPELLIRYENEEAVDDSQLPKDRFSAERLKGVDSTLKIQPAELGDSAVYLCASSQAQGNTDTQYFGPGTRLTVL.

CDR3 sequence (DNA): TGTGCCAGCAGTTTCGTCGGGGGCTCCTACGAGCAGTACTTC. Encoded protein: CASSFVGGSYEQYF. The genes are TRBV7-9 and TRBJ2-7, with a tentative D call TRBD2 (6 bases). CDR1 SEHNR and CDR2 FQNEAQ come from the germline V gene (reference sequence). The CDR3 covers 14 residues. Trimming shortened V by 6 bases and J by 0 bases, and 12 bases separated the two germline ends.